Listed below are T cell receptor beta chains from one sample, sequenced in a study of T cells in localized non-small cell lung cancer. Assay used: immunoSEQ multiplex PCR; TCRdb lists only in-frame clones, some missing. The repertoire includes approximately 34,000 clones, around 93% of them detected once, and under 8% sits in the top ten. Sequencing was performed on peripheral blood, taken before any cancer treatment. The receptor source for this set is a female donor older than 55 with stage I lung adenocarcinoma. Each CDR3 is given with its conserved first and last residue. A D gene is named only where the DNA matches it firmly. Rows give clone size only sometimes, using once, few, many, or a class for an expanded clone.

clone_size j_call v_call d_call cdr3_nt cdr3_aa
. TRBJ1-2 TRBV28 . TGTGCCAGCAGTTTAACCCCCGGACAGCTTCCTCCGCTCACCTTC CASSLTPGQLPPLTF
. TRBJ2-5 TRBV5-4 TRBD2 TGTGCCAGCAGCCCCATGGCCCCACCCCTAGCGGGGGTAAAGACCCAGTACTTC CASSPMAPPLAGVKTQYF
. TRBJ2-6 TRBV11-1 . TGTGCCAGCAGCTTAGCCGGGTCTGGGGCCAACGTCCTGACTTTC CASSLAGSGANVLTF
. TRBJ2-1 TRBV9 TRBD2 TGTGCCAGCAGCGTAGGAGGACTAGTTGAAAATGAGCAGTTCTTC CASSVGGLVENEQFF
. TRBJ2-1 TRBV7-9 . TGTGCCAGCAGCTTAACAGGCTCCTACAATGAGCAGTTCTTC CASSLTGSYNEQFF
. TRBJ2-4 TRBV13 TRBD1 TGTGCCAGCAGCTCCGGGACAGGGGGGAACATTCAGTACTTC CASSSGTGGNIQYF
. TRBJ1-2 TRBV6-5 . TGTGCCAGCAGTTACAGGGACACCTATGGCTACACCTTC CASSYRDTYGYTF
. TRBJ2-3 TRBV29-1 . TGCAGCGTTGCTGCTAGCGCTTCTAGCACAGATACGCAGTATTTT CSVAASASSTDTQYF
. TRBJ1-3 TRBV7-2 TRBD1 TGTGCCAGCAGCCGGTGGGACAGAAGCGGAAACACCATATATTTT CASSRWDRSGNTIYF
. TRBJ2-6 TRBV28 . TGTGCCAGCAGGCGACAGGTCTCTGGGGCCAACGTCCTGACTTTC CASRRQVSGANVLTF
. TRBJ2-3 TRBV28 . TGTGCCACATTCCCCCCCGACATTCTACGCACAGATACGCAGTATTTT CATFPPDILRTDTQYF
. TRBJ2-6 TRBV18 . TGTGCCAGCTCACCACAGGGTGGCAACGTCCTGACTTTC CASSPQGGNVLTF
few TRBJ1-5 TRBV2 . TGTGCCAGCGATAGGGACAGCAATCAGCCCCAGCATTTT CASDRDSNQPQHF
. TRBJ2-1 TRBV7-7 TRBD1 TGTGCCAGCAGCTTAGGGACAGGGACGTACAATGAGCAGTTCTTC CASSLGTGTYNEQFF
. TRBJ2-3 TRBV4-3 TRBD2 TGCGCCAGCAGCCAAGGAGCTAGCGGGGGGTTCGGCACAGATACGCAGTATTTT CASSQGASGGFGTDTQYF
. TRBJ2-6 TRBV5-1 . TGCGCCAGCAGCTTGAGTTGGAACTCTGGGGCCAACGTCCTGACTTTC CASSLSWNSGANVLTF
. TRBJ2-2 TRBV10-3 TRBD2 TGTGCCATCAGTGGGACTAGCGGATCGACCGGGGAGCTGTTTTTT CAISGTSGSTGELFF
. TRBJ1-1 TRBV7-9 . TGTGCCAGCAGCCCCGACCTTAGCGGGAACACTGAAGCTTTCTTT CASSPDLSGNTEAFF
. TRBJ2-1 TRBV29-1 . TGCAGCGCCGAGGACAACTACAATGAGCAGTTCTTC CSAEDNYNEQFF
. TRBJ2-3 TRBV7-9 TRBD2 TGTGCCAGCAGCCGGACTAGCGGGAGCGCAGATACGCAGTATTTT CASSRTSGSADTQYF
. TRBJ1-2 TRBV27 . TGTGCCAGCAGTTTTCGGGGGCGCGAGGGCTACACCTTC CASSFRGREGYTF
. TRBJ2-4 TRBV19 . TGTGCCAGTAGTATCCGCGTTGCAAACATTCAGTACTTC CASSIRVANIQYF
once TRBJ2-7 TRBV29-1 . TGCAGCGTGCGGAGGGGGGAAGACTACGAGCAGTACTTC CSVRRGEDYEQYF
. TRBJ1-5 TRBV28 . TGTGCCAGCACCGGGGGCTTGGGCAATCAGCCCCAGCATTTT CASTGGLGNQPQHF
. TRBJ1-1 TRBV6-1 . TGTGCCAGCAGTGGACAGATGAACACTGAAGCTTTCTTT CASSGQMNTEAFF
. TRBJ2-2 TRBV10-1 . TGCGCCAGCAGTGAGTCGACAGCGATGAACACCGGGGAGCTGTTTTTT CASSESTAMNTGELFF
. TRBJ2-4 TRBV4-1 . TGCGCCAGCAGCCAAGGAGGGGGGGACAAAAACATTCAGTACTTC CASSQGGGDKNIQYF
once TRBJ2-5 TRBV5-4 TRBD2 TGTGCCAGCAGCTTGGCGCGGGAGGCCGTAAAGACCCAGTACTTC CASSLAREAVKTQYF
. TRBJ2-4 TRBV4-3 TRBD2 TGCGCCAGCAGCCAAGAAGACGGGAGGGGCATTCAGTACTTC CASSQEDGRGIQYF
. TRBJ1-2 TRBV30 . TGTGCCTGGAAAGGGGGTGGATATGGCTACACCTTC CAWKGGGYGYTF
. TRBJ1-1 TRBV7-2 TRBD1 TGTGCCAGCAGCTTAGCGGGACAGGGGGCTGAAGCTTTCTTT CASSLAGQGAEAFF
. TRBJ2-7 TRBV7-9 . TGTGCCAGCAGCTTAGAAAGGGCTAGTCCTTACGAGCAGTACTTC CASSLERASPYEQYF
. TRBJ1-2 TRBV10-3 . TGTGCCATCAGTAGCGGGAAACAGGGCTTTTTTAATGGCTACACCTTC CAISSGKQGFFNGYTF
once TRBJ2-6 TRBV2 . TGTGCCAGCAGTGAAGACTCTGGGGCCAACGTCCTGACTTTC CASSEDSGANVLTF
. TRBJ2-5 TRBV28 TRBD1 TGTGCCAGCAGTTTAAGGGGGCTCACGGCGCAAGAGACCCAGTACTTC CASSLRGLTAQETQYF
once TRBJ2-7 TRBV19 TRBD1 TGTGCCAGTAGTATAAAGAACAGGGGTAGTTTCCACGAGCAGTACTTC CASSIKNRGSFHEQYF
once TRBJ1-4 TRBV19 TRBD1 TGTGCCAGTAGTACCAGGACAGGGGAAAAACTGTTTTTT CASSTRTGEKLFF
. TRBJ2-2 TRBV9 . TGTGCCAGCAGCGTAGTCAGCTGGAACACCGGGGAGCTGTTTTTT CASSVVSWNTGELFF
. TRBJ2-1 TRBV18 . TGTGCCAGCTCACCACCGGGCAGGATCAATGAGCAGTTCTTC CASSPPGRINEQFF
. TRBJ1-3 TRBV5-1 . TGCGCCAGCAGCTTGGCCTCCAGTTATGGAAACACCATATATTTT CASSLASSYGNTIYF
. TRBJ2-3 TRBV7-2 TRBD2 TGTGCCAGCAGCTCAAGGGCGACTAGCGGGAGAACAGATACGCAGTATTTT CASSSRATSGRTDTQYF
. TRBJ2-3 TRBV10-3 TRBD1 TGTGCCATCAGTGACCGAGTCGGACGACAGGGGTTGGATACGCAGTATTTT CAISDRVGRQGLDTQYF
. TRBJ1-1 TRBV6-1 TRBD1 TGTGCCAGCAGTCAATTTCGACAGGGGGGAGAAGCTTTCTTT CASSQFRQGGEAFF
once TRBJ1-1 TRBV14 . TGTGCCAGCAGCCCAGCAGGGAGTTTGGCCACTGAAGCTTTCTTT CASSPAGSLATEAFF
. TRBJ2-3 TRBV7-9 TRBD1 TGTGCCAGCAGCTCCAGGGGGGATACGCAGTATTTT CASSSRGDTQYF
. TRBJ1-1 TRBV9 . TGTGCCAGCAGCGTAGCCAGCATGAACACTGAAGCTTTCTTT CASSVASMNTEAFF
. TRBJ1-1 TRBV6-6 . TGTGCCAGCCTCCGGGGGGATAGAATGAACACTGAAGCTTTCTTT CASLRGDRMNTEAFF
. TRBJ2-1 TRBV28 . TGTGCCAGCATCACACCGGCGGGGAATGAGCAGTTCTTC CASITPAGNEQFF
. TRBJ1-2 TRBV27 TRBD1 TGTGCCAGCAGTTCCGGGACAGTCAACTATGGCTACACCTTC CASSSGTVNYGYTF
. TRBJ2-5 TRBV4-3 . TGCGCCAGCAGCCAAGATTATCGGGGACTGCAAGAGACCCAGTACTTC CASSQDYRGLQETQYF
. TRBJ2-7 TRBV6-5 TRBD1 TGTGCCAGCAGTTCGATACAGGGGTCCTACGAGCAGTACTTC CASSSIQGSYEQYF
. TRBJ1-1 TRBV4-3 TRBD1 TGCGCCAGCAGCCAGGGACAGGGTATAAGGGAAGCTTTCTTT CASSQGQGIREAFF
. TRBJ2-5 TRBV7-2 TRBD2 TGTGCCAGCAGCTTAATGAGCGGGGCTTGGGAGACCCAGTACTTC CASSLMSGAWETQYF
few TRBJ2-1 TRBV11-3 TRBD2 TGTGCCAGCAGCTTAGATTGGGCGGGGGGGTCCTACAATGAGCAGTTCTTC CASSLDWAGGSYNEQFF
. TRBJ1-2 TRBV25-1 . TGTGCCAGCAGCCCGATGGGGGGTGCTAACTATGGCTACACCTTC CASSPMGGANYGYTF
. TRBJ2-7 TRBV30 . TGTGCCTGGAGCGCTCAACCGGCCTACGAGCAGTACTTC CAWSAQPAYEQYF
. TRBJ2-1 TRBV7-7 TRBD1 TGTGCCAGCAGCTTATTCGGACCGGGACAGTCCTACAATGAGCAGTTCTTC CASSLFGPGQSYNEQFF